These 27 T cell receptor beta chains were all obtained from the same sample, sequenced in a study of blood T cell repertoires in COVID-19. The data were produced by immunoSEQ multiplex PCR, yet TCRdb's version contains in-frame clones alone and is incomplete. The table includes about 230,000 clones, roughly 80% detected once. The sample comprised peripheral blood. These receptors were obtained from a woman in her 70s with active or convalescent COVID-19.

The chain is built from TRBV5-6 and TRBJ2-7; 11 bases match TRBD2. The germline V gene has CDR1 SGHDT and CDR2 YYEEEE. This CDR3 contains 15 residues. The J segment lost 6 bases and the V segment lost 5 bases, leaving 10 bases of the junction unmatched. For the CDR3, the DNA is TGTGCCAGCAGACCCGGGACTAGCGGAGCGCGCGAGCAGTACTTC. It yields the protein CASRPGTSGAREQYF. The full variable domain, with the rest looked up from reference TRBV5-6 and TRBJ2-7, is DAGVTQSPTHLIKTRGQQVTLRCSPKSGHDTVSWYQQALGQGPQFIFQYYEEEERQRGNFPDRFSGHQFPNYSSELNVNALLLGDSALYLCASRPGTSGAREQYFGPGTRLTVT.

This rearrangement joins TRBV7-2 to TRBJ1-5; TRBD1 agrees at 7 bases. The CDR3 has 15 residues. Germline V CDR1 and CDR2: SGHTA, FQGNSA. With 1 base clipped from V and 4 bases from J, the junction kept 4 bases outside the gene matches. In DNA form, the CDR3 reads TGTGCCAGCAGCTTAGACCAGGGGGGTAATCAGCCCCAGCATTTT. It yields the protein CASSLDQGGNQPQHF.

V usage is TRBV15 and J usage is TRBJ1-4; D possibly corresponds to TRBD1 (5 bases). The CDR3 sequence is 14 residues long. Germline values: CDR1 LNHNV, CDR2 YYDKDF (reference sequence). V was cut by 2 bases and J by 4 bases, with 8 bases left in between. The CDR3 nucleotides read TGTGCCACCAGCAGACAGGGTAGTAATGAAAAACTGTTTTTT. Its translation is CATSRQGSNEKLFF.

The gene calls are TRBV4-3 and TRBJ2-7; 7 nucleotides match TRBD1. The germline CDR1 and CDR2 sequences are LGHNA and YSLEER. This CDR3 has 14 amino acids. The ends lost 5 bases at V and 2 bases at J; junction bases unmatched: 6. The CDR3 region is CASSGATGTYEQYF. The CDR3 coding sequence is TGCGCCAGCAGCGGTGCGACAGGGACCTACGAGCAGTACTTC.

The chain employs TRBV4-3 and TRBJ2-4, with TRBD2 identical over 12 bases. The CDR3 length is 21 residues. Germline V lookup: CDR1 LGHNA, CDR2 YSLEER. V shed 0 bases and J 0 bases; nucleotides not matched to a gene: 12. CDR3 amino acids: CASSQDRSSGGVRIAKNIQYF. For the CDR3, the DNA is TGCGCCAGCAGCCAAGATAGGTCTAGCGGGGGGGTACGAATAGCCAAAAACATTCAGTACTTC.

This chain connects TRBV2 to TRBJ2-2; 7 positions match TRBD2. The CDR3 is 15 residues long. The germline V gene has CDR1 SNHLY and CDR2 FYNNEI. The trim removed 4 bases at V and 5 bases at J, leaving 7 bases unmatched. The CDR3 coding sequence is TGTGCCAGCAGTGTGAGCGGGGTAGTAACCGGGGAGCTGTTTTTT. This sequence encodes CASSVSGVVTGELFF.

J is TRBJ2-3 and V is TRBV15, with D maybe TRBD1 (8 bases). Germline V lookup: CDR1 LNHNV, CDR2 YYDKDF (reference sequence). V dropped 4 bases and J dropped 5 bases, with 13 bases sitting between them. CDR3 length: 14 amino acids. This chain's CDR3 is CATSTDREGDTQYF. Written as DNA, the CDR3 is TGTGCCACCAGCACGGACAGGGAGGGAGATACGCAGTATTTT. Based on the CDR3 plus reference TRBV15 and TRBJ2-3, the full variable domain is DAMVIQNPRYQVTQFGKPVTLSCSQTLNHNVMYWYQQKSSQAPKLLFHYYDKDFNNEADTPDNFQSRRPNTSFCFLDIRSPGLGDTAMYLCATSTDREGDTQYFGPGTRLTVL.

The chain couples TRBV5-1 to TRBJ1-2; weak D call: TRBD1 (6 bases). CDR1 is SGHRS, CDR2 YFSETQ, per germline. V lost 1 base, J lost 4 bases, and 14 bases lay in between. The CDR3 has 15 residues. For the CDR3, the DNA is TGCGCCAGCAGCTTGTCCGGGACACAAATCTATGGCTACACCTTC. It encodes CASSLSGTQIYGYTF. The whole variable domain, filled in from reference TRBV5-1 and TRBJ1-2, reads KAGVTQTPRYLIKTRGQQVTLSCSPISGHRSVSWYQQTPGQGLQFLFEYFSETQRNKGNFPGRFSGRQFSNSRSEMNVSTLELGDSALYLCASSLSGTQIYGYTFGSGTRLTVV.

This rearrangement joins TRBV15 to TRBJ2-7, with 9 bases identical to TRBD1. V lost 3 bases, J lost 6 bases, and 6 bases stayed unmatched. CDR1 and CDR2 (germline): LNHNV, YYDKDF (reference sequence). This CDR3 contains 14 residues. CDR3 sequence reads: CATSSGDRAGEQYF. The CDR3 DNA reads as TGTGCCACCAGCAGTGGGGACAGGGCCGGCGAGCAGTACTTC.

The chain links TRBV25-1 to TRBJ2-7; no clear D. Trimming cost V 6 bases and J 5 bases, with 8 bases left between them. Looked up from germline, CDR1 is MGHDK and CDR2 is SYGVNS. The CDR3 has 11 amino acids. CDR3 in amino acids: CASRRQDEQYF. Here the CDR3 DNA reads TGTGCCAGCAGACGTCAGGACGAGCAGTACTTC.

V gene TRBV5-4 combines with J gene TRBJ2-7; perhaps TRBD2 as D (6 bases). The CDR3 length is 16 residues. The V and J ends lost 4 bases and 2 bases respectively, with 19 bases between them. Germline V gene sequence: CDR1 SGHNT, CDR2 YYREEE (reference sequence). CDR3 nucleotides: TGTGCCAGCAGCCCCCCCCCGGGGAGGTCCCCCTACGAGCAGTACTTC. Encoded protein: CASSPPPGRSPYEQYF.

The chain links TRBV4-2 to TRBJ2-1; 9 bases are shared with TRBD2. Trimming cost V 4 bases and J 3 bases; bases outside gene matches: 4. The CDR3 extends over 15 amino acids. Per the germline V gene, CDR1 is LGHNA and CDR2 is YNFKEQ. The DNA for the CDR3 is TGTGCCAGCAGCCGGCGGACTAGCGTCTACAATGAGCAGTTCTTC. Its protein is CASSRRTSVYNEQFF.

V and J are TRBV5-1 and TRBJ2-1; 8 bases line up with TRBD1. V shed 1 base and J 3 bases; nucleotides not matched to a gene: 3. The length of the CDR3 is 15 residues. Germline V CDR1 and CDR2: SGHRS, YFSETQ. The DNA of the CDR3 is TGCGCCAGCAGCTTGACAGGGGGACTCTACAATGAGCAGTTCTTC. It codes for CASSLTGGLYNEQFF.

In DNA, the CDR3 is TGTGCCAGCATAAAGAGCGGGGTCCACGGACCGTACAATGAGCAGTTCTTC. It translates to CASIKSGVHGPYNEQFF. The V and J genes are TRBV27 and TRBJ2-1; 7 bases match TRBD2. The J segment lost 4 bases and the V segment lost 7 bases, leaving 16 bases of the junction unmatched. The germline V gene has CDR1 MNHEY and CDR2 SMNVEV (reference sequence). CDR3 length: 17 amino acids.

This clone was seen a single time. The chain links TRBV5-1 to TRBJ2-5; weak D call: TRBD2 (5 bases). The V gene's germline CDR1 is SGHRS and CDR2 YFSETQ. The CDR3 loop spans 14 amino acids. V was shortened by 4 bases and J by 5 bases, with 15 bases between the two germline ends. The CDR3: CASSPEGRGETQYF. The CDR3 coding sequence is TGCGCCAGCAGCCCCGAGGGCCGCGGGGAGACCCAGTACTTC.

The chain couples TRBV7-2 to TRBJ2-5; tentative D call: TRBD2 (5 bases). Per the germline V gene, CDR1 is SGHTA and CDR2 is FQGNSA. The V end was cut by 1 base, the J end by 1 base, with 7 bases between. The CDR3 extends over 14 amino acids. The CDR3 is CASSLDGIQETQYF. The CDR3 DNA reads as TGTGCCAGCAGCTTAGACGGGATCCAAGAGACCCAGTACTTC.

The chain combines TRBV2 with TRBJ2-2; 7 bases fit TRBD2. The V gene end was trimmed by 7 bases and the J gene end by 3 bases; junction bases not matched to a gene: 8. Germline V lookup: CDR1 SNHLY, CDR2 FYNNEI. The CDR3 runs to 15 residues. The CDR3 spells CASNERSGDTGELFF. As DNA, the CDR3 is TGTGCCAGCAATGAGAGAAGCGGGGACACCGGGGAGCTGTTTTTT. Drawing the rest from reference TRBV2 and TRBJ2-2, the complete variable domain is EPEVTQTPSHQVTQMGQEVILRCVPISNHLYFYWYRQILGQKVEFLVSFYNNEISEKSEIFDDQFSVERPDGSNFTLKIRSTKLEDSAMYFCASNERSGDTGELFFGEGSRLTVL.

This clone occurred once. The V call is TRBV10-3, the J call TRBJ1-3; 10 nucleotides align to TRBD1. Germline values: CDR1 ENHRY, CDR2 SYGVKD. The CDR3 has 17 amino acids. The trim removed 4 bases at V and 0 bases at J, leaving 6 bases unmatched. The chain's CDR3 is CAISASGTGASGNTIYF. The CDR3 DNA reads TGTGCCATCAGTGCCTCCGGGACAGGGGCCTCTGGAAACACCATATATTTT.

V is TRBV27 and J is TRBJ2-1; TRBD2 agrees at 11 bases. The germline CDR1 and CDR2 sequences are MNHEY and SMNVEV (reference sequence). Trimming removed 3 bases from V and 4 bases from J; junction bases left unmatched: 5. The CDR3 runs to 16 residues. Written as DNA, the CDR3 is TGTGCCAGCAGTTTCGGGACTAGCGGATATTACAATGAGCAGTTCTTC. Translated: CASSFGTSGYYNEQFF.

This rearrangement joins TRBV2 to TRBJ1-1; tentative D call: TRBD1 (5 bases). Germline V gene sequence: CDR1 SNHLY, CDR2 FYNNEI. V was shortened by 11 bases and J by 1 base, with 17 bases between the two germline ends. The CDR3 extends over 14 amino acids. The DNA for the CDR3 is TGTGCCCCCGAGAGAGGACATCCGAACACTGAAGCTTTCTTT. Translated: CAPERGHPNTEAFF. Supplemented by reference TRBV2 and TRBJ1-1, the full variable domain reads EPEVTQTPSHQVTQMGQEVILRCVPISNHLYFYWYRQILGQKVEFLVSFYNNEISEKSEIFDDQFSVERPDGSNFTLKIRSTKLEDSAMYFCAPERGHPNTEAFFGQGTRLTVV.

This chain uses TRBV3-1 (or the pseudogene TRBV3-2) with TRBJ2-7; TRBD2 is a possible D gene (8 bases). Deletions cut 0 bases from V and 1 base from J, with 19 bases between. CDR3 length equals 18 residues. Germline-derived CDR1 and CDR2 are LGHDT and YNNKEL (reference sequence). The CDR3 loop is CASSQDRGPGLVSYEQYF. CDR3 nucleotides: TGTGCCAGCAGCCAAGATAGGGGGCCGGGACTAGTTTCCTACGAGCAGTACTTC.

The V call is TRBV18, the J call TRBJ1-1; the D gene is possibly TRBD1 (6 bases). Germline V CDR1 and CDR2: KGHSH, LQKENI. The CDR3 length is 15 residues. Trimming shortened V by 3 bases and J by 5 bases, and 16 bases separated the two germline ends. This CDR3 is CASSPERRGATEAFF. For the CDR3, the DNA is TGTGCCAGCTCACCCGAACGGCGGGGGGCTACTGAAGCTTTCTTT.

The chain combines TRBV4-1 with TRBJ2-3, with 7 bases lining up with TRBD1. The CDR3 sequence is 14 residues long. Germline values: CDR1 MGHRA, CDR2 YSYEKL. After removal of 3 bases from V and 2 bases from J, the junction contained 2 bases not matched to a gene. CDR3 DNA sequence: TGCGCCAGCAGCCACGGACAGGACACAGATACGCAGTATTTT. This gives the protein CASSHGQDTDTQYF.

This clone has a handful of counts. V usage is TRBV5-5 and J usage is TRBJ2-6; TRBD1 matches 7 bases. The CDR3 consists of 18 residues. Germline V gives CDR1 SGHKS, CDR2 YYEKEE (reference sequence). The V segment lost 4 bases and the J segment 0 bases; nucleotides outside the gene matches: 10. The CDR3 bases are TGTGCCAGCAGCATGGGGGCCTCAGGGGGCTCTGGGGCCAACGTCCTGACTTTC. As protein: CASSMGASGGSGANVLTF. Together with reference TRBV5-5 and TRBJ2-6, the CDR3 gives the full variable domain: DAGVTQSPTHLIKTRGQQVTLRCSPISGHKSVSWYQQVLGQGPQFIFQYYEKEERGRGNFPDRFSARQFPNYSSELNVNALLLGDSALYLCASSMGASGGSGANVLTFGAGSRLTVL.

The DNA of the CDR3 is TGCAGTGCTAGTCCTAGCGGGGGTACAGATACGCAGTATTTT. Translation: CSASPSGGTDTQYF. The chain has TRBV20-1 and TRBJ2-3, with 10 positions matching TRBD2. The J segment lost 3 bases and the V segment lost 3 bases, leaving 3 bases of the junction unmatched. CDR1 and CDR2 from the germline V gene are DFQATT and SNEGSKA (reference sequence). This CDR3 comprises 14 residues.

This chain uses TRBV3-1 (or the pseudogene TRBV3-2) with TRBJ1-5; no reliable D call. Germline CDR1 is LGHDT and CDR2 is YNNKEL (reference sequence). The CDR3 is made up of 14 amino acids. Trimming left V 2 bases short and J 7 bases short, with 12 bases between. CDR3 residues: CASSQSFGLQPQHF. The CDR3 DNA is TGTGCCAGCAGCCAATCCTTTGGGCTCCAGCCCCAGCATTTT.

V gene TRBV2 combines with J gene TRBJ2-5; TRBD1 matches at 8 bases. This CDR3 is 14 amino acids long. The J segment lost 5 bases and the V segment lost 6 bases, leaving 8 bases of the junction unmatched. Germline-derived CDR1 and CDR2 are SNHLY and FYNNEI. The CDR3 protein is CASSIQTGVETQYF. The CDR3, as DNA: TGTGCCAGCAGCATCCAGACAGGGGTGGAGACCCAGTACTTC. The full variable domain, its missing parts supplied by reference TRBV2 and TRBJ2-5, is EPEVTQTPSHQVTQMGQEVILRCVPISNHLYFYWYRQILGQKVEFLVSFYNNEISEKSEIFDDQFSVERPDGSNFTLKIRSTKLEDSAMYFCASSIQTGVETQYFGPGTRLLVL.